This T cell receptor beta chain was documented in a study of cytomegalovirus exposure and HLA in healthy donors. General study findings and limits: A link between a missense DCLRE1C variant and TCR beta V- and J-gene trimming emerged from a later analysis.

This clone was recorded a few times. What it binds is unknown. The V end lost 8 bases, the J end lost 4 bases, and 8 bases lay between the germline ends. The CDR3 length is 12 residues. CDR1 and CDR2 (germline): LNHNV, YYDKDF (reference sequence). PCR was performed using 60 Vbeta and 13 Jbeta primers. The data were produced by immunoSEQ multiplex PCR, yet TCRdb's version contains in-frame clones alone and is incomplete. The sample carries 110,000 to 150,000 clones, roughly 80% recorded once. The origin of this receptor is a male donor in good health and CMV-seronegative. The material sequenced was PBMCs. The chain combines TRBV15 with TRBJ1-4, with D unclear. CDR3 DNA: TGTGCCACCGGGGAGCATAATGAAAAACTGTTTTTT. Its protein product is CATGEHNEKLFF.